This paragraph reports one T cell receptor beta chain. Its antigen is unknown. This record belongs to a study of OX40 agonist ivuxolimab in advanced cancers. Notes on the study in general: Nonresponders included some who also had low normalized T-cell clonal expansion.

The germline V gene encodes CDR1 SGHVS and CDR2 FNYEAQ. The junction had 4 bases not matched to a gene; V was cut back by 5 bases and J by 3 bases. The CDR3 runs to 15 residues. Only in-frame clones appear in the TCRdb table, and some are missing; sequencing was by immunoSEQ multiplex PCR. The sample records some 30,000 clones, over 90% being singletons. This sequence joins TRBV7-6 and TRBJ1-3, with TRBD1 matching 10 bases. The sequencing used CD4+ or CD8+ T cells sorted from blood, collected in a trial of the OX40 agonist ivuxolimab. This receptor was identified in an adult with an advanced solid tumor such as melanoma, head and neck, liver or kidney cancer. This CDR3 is CASSEGQGFGNTIYF. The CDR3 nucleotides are TGTGCCAGCAGCGAGGGACAGGGGTTTGGAAACACCATATATTTT. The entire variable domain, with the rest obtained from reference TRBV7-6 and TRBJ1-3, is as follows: GAGVSQSPRYKVTKRGQDVALRCDPISGHVSLYWYRQALGQGPEFLTYFNYEAQQDKSGLPNDRFSAERPEGSISTLTIQRTEQRDSAMYRCASSEGQGFGNTIYFGEGSWLTVV.